Here is one T cell receptor (beta chain) with its context. Its antigen target is currently unknown. No much larger clone exists at a distance of one base, and base qualities are not known. These data originate in a study of cytomegalovirus exposure and HLA in healthy donors (dated by TCRdb to 2017 to 2019). In the study overall: An earlier analysis of roughly 570 of the donors reported under 300 Gb of sequence data and approximately 120 million unique TCR beta sequences obtained from approximately 180 million T cells. Roughly 320 gigabases of sequencing data and around 88 million unique TCR sequences made up an early release that covered several hundred HLA-typed donors. The genetic ancestry cluster associated with self-reported Caucasian donors included 81% of the approximately 410 genotyped donors. The study aimed to test whether cataloging public T cell receptors could reveal signatures of past pathogen exposure. The T cell repertoires of 666 subjects were profiled by immunosequencing and related to cytomegalovirus serostatus. Along with the roughly 670-subject first cohort, a separate validation cohort of over a hundred different subjects was used. The study combined high-throughput TCR immunosequencing, statistical association of individual TCRs with disease status, and machine learning to predict cytomegalovirus infection status. In a later analysis, previously published TCR beta repertoires from more than 500 donors were re-analyzed and high-resolution HLA genotyping was added so that TCR occurrence patterns could be studied. Rather than using new phenotypic data, the later analysis identified candidate immune exposures from TCR beta sequences and from how often those sequences occurred across donors. To decide whether each TCR beta V gene segment behaved as functional or pseudogenic, an earlier analysis of over 500 of the donors relied on high-throughput TCR beta sequencing. Donor age, sex, ethnicity and CMV serostatus were compiled together with the repertoire data. A later genetic analysis took genome-wide SNP genotypes for about three fifths of the 666 donors and used that subset as a discovery cohort. Every repertoire in the discovery cohort had been generated on one and the same sequencing platform. HLA typing included class I and class II loci at four-digit resolution. The number of donors typed differed by locus, with roughly 620-630 for A, B, C, DRB1 and DQB1, 522 for DQA1, 600 to 610 for DPA1, and around 460 for DPB1. Roughly five DR-DQ haplotypes were handled as single units for association and clustering, since linkage in the cohort was strong. On average, roughly 240,000 unique TCR beta nucleotide sequences were sequenced per donor among more than 350 genotyped donors of the cohort, with approximately 18% of those sequences being non-productive. The paper as a whole reports these results and caveats: About 15 rarely observed V segments, including chromosome 9 orphons, were excluded from the earlier analysis of about 610 of the donors because counts were too low. In an earlier analysis of 450 to 750 of the donors, most TCR beta V segments appeared in productive rearrangements about 87% or about 30% of the time, broadly matching IMGT annotations. Because some donors lacked HLA typing at each locus, the association tests relied only on the typed subset. The sequencing pipeline was judged likely to have produced a cluster of highly shared sequence variants as a technical artifact. A total of about 180 TCR beta chains were listed by the study as associated with cytomegalovirus. Some IMGT-functional V segments, including TRBV6-2 and TRBV6-3, could not be distinguished by the 87-base-pair reads and were therefore excluded. In a later analysis, HLA-associated TCR beta chains showed more clonal expansion and lower generation probabilities than non-associated chains that were equally common. At a false discovery rate of 0.05, a later analysis linked some 17,000 TCR beta sequences to specific HLA alleles. The classifier was reported to diagnose cytomegalovirus status with high specificity and sensitivity in both the original cohort and the validation cohort. According to the authors, the approach could potentially be generalized to other disease states and immunological phenotypes. A later analysis found that most CMV-associated TCR beta chains appeared HLA-restricted, with HLA associations seemingly driven largely by CMV exposure. Several of the top co-occurrence clusters appeared to be linked to parvovirus B19, influenza, CMV and Epstein-Barr virus, according to a later analysis. Three of the identified cytomegalovirus-associated TCR beta chains were confirmed in vitro to be specific for cytomegalovirus antigens. A further reported finding was that TCR beta sequences accurately predicted the HLA-A and HLA-B alleles for most subjects in the first cohort. Linkage disequilibrium might explain the correlated functional status among segregating V segments, but an unknown experimental factor could not be excluded. Immune exposure information for the cohort was limited to CMV serostatus. According to a later analysis, TCR association rates differed among HLA loci, with DRB1 alleles showing the most associated TCRs and HLA-C alleles showing the fewest. Most TCR sequences were seen in very few donors, while some public TCRs were found in many individuals. Strong co-occurrence of HLA alleles, especially DR and DQ, made assigning TCR associations to individual alleles difficult. Only TCR beta chains were sequenced in this cohort, and the absence of alpha or paired-chain data limited detectable features. The presence/absence analyses assumed that sequencing depth was roughly uniform across donors, and that assumption may not be true. V-gene and J-gene trimming of TCR beta chains was associated with a missense DCLRE1C variant in a later genetic analysis, and the association was replicated in an independent cohort. According to a later genetic analysis, donors in an Asian-associated ancestry cluster had fewer N-insertions in productive TCRs than the approximately 700-donor mean.

The junction carries 14 bases between V and J, which are trimmed by 7 bases and 1 base respectively. As encoded in the germline V gene, CDR1 is SNHLY while CDR2 is FYNNEI. From cysteine to phenylalanine, the CDR3 is 14 amino acids long. Of all the DNA, just the CDR3 is kept, 42 bases in frame from base 1. In total, more than 500 healthy bone marrow donors made up the cohort. Cohort members were all nominally healthy when sampled, although unrecorded immune exposures were likely present. The donor was CMV seropositive and was included in the group of 250 to 350 seropositive cohort members. Every donor gave a peripheral blood sample, and the peripheral blood mononuclear cells from that sample were used for TCR beta sequencing. The Qiagen DNeasy Blood Extraction Kit was used to extract genomic DNA from the blood cell samples. The method was the immunoSEQ multiplex PCR assay. The multiplex PCR relied on a mix of 60 forward primers for TCR Vbeta segments and 13 reverse primers for TCR Jbeta segments. A multiplex PCR assay on genomic DNA amplified the CDR3 region of rearranged TCR beta genes. The Illumina HiSeq System was used to sequence the amplified TCR beta libraries as 87-base-pair reads. The published analysis was carried out like this. A later analysis counted some 74 million unique TCR beta chains across the 666 repertoires, and 10 million to 12 million of these chains were shared by at least two donors. To remove PCR and sequencing errors, raw reads were error-corrected and collapsed into unique sequences using a nearest-neighbor algorithm that merged closely related sequences. CDR3 sequences were aligned to IMGT reference sequences to assign V, D and J gene segments. For a sequence to be retained, a match of at least six nucleotides was required to both a V gene segment and a J gene segment. A rearrangement counted as productive if the CDR3 had no stop codons and remained in frame with V and J, and every other rearrangement counted as non-productive. CDR3 was defined by IMGT convention, running from the second conserved V-encoded cysteine to the conserved J-encoded phenylalanine. In an earlier analysis of approximately 500 of the donors, sequences lacking an unambiguous match to a single V gene segment were excluded. An earlier analysis of under 750 of the donors called V segments functional above 56.7% productive rearrangements and segregating when the between-donor standard deviation exceeded 5%. A statistical classification framework was built for diagnosing cytomegalovirus status from the catalog of TCR beta chain sequences. In a later analysis, TCR nucleotide sequences were compared against IMGT/GENE-DB human TR gene sequences so that V and J genes could be assigned. The TCRdist pipeline was used in a later analysis to assign CDR3 sequences and most-parsimonious VDJ recombination scenarios. A later analysis defined each TCR beta chain by its CDR3 amino acid sequence plus V-gene family, and excluded reads lacking a unique V-gene family. As a way to deal with suspected cross-contamination and a sequencing artifact, a later analysis dropped hundreds of nucleotide sequences that were highly shared and had low generation probability. A later analysis calculated a clonal expansion index for each public chain from normalized within-repertoire ranks of inferred template counts. In a later analysis, generation probabilities were computed with a VDJ recombination model fitted to out-of-frame rearrangements, and the resulting probabilities were checked against IGoR. In a later analysis, hypergeometric tests were used to score TCR-TCR, TCR-HLA and TCR-CMV co-occurrence, with a repertoire-size bias correction applied to TCR pairs. To estimate false discovery rates, a later analysis permuted the HLA or CMV assignments 20 times. In a later analysis, co-occurring TCRs were grouped using DBSCAN, and TCRdist sequence similarity was added for clustering within HLA-allele-positive subsets. For co-occurrence clustering, repertoires with fewer than 30,000 or more than 120,000 public chains were excluded, along with five or six repertoires with anomalous nucleotide sharing. TCRdb holds this immuneACCESS table with in-frame rearrangements only. Some clones are missing; in checked studies, unresolved V genes explain under half, and the rest has no known cause. V, J and clone size are taken as reported in that table, and D and trimming were inferred from the DNA itself. The table for this sample lists 150,000 to 180,000 clones; around 82% of them were counted only once. Approximately 5.6% of the sample is held by the ten biggest clonotypes.

Material for sequencing was PBMCs. The rearranged chain carries TRBV2 and TRBJ2-7; TRBD2 is perhaps the D gene, given 6 matching bases. The clonotype was recovered from a woman between 35 and 50 years old in good health and CMV-seropositive. The DNA reads TGTGCCAGCACTATGGGGGGAGGATCCTACGAGCAGTACTTC. This translates into CASTMGGGSYEQYF.